Given below is one T cell receptor (beta chain) in context. The V gene lost 4 bases and the J gene lost 2 bases, with 17 bases spanning the gap. Germline CDR1 reads SGHDT; CDR2 reads YYEEEE. The CDR3 length is 16 residues. The data derive from a study of blood T cell repertoires in COVID-19. Study at large: The United States, Italy and Spain supplied acute and convalescent COVID-19 samples.

As handled by the study authors: Amplified reference gene primers provided the basis for estimating nucleated cell counts. Produced via immunoSEQ multiplex PCR; TCRdb's table is partial and in-frame only. V and J calls and clone size follow that table, whereas D and trimming were derived from the DNA. Here the sample spans around 300,000 clones, more than 75% being singletons. The chain is built from TRBV5-6 and TRBJ2-3, with D perhaps TRBD2 (7 bases). The receptor's source is a man in his fifties with active or convalescent COVID-19. Sequenced input: peripheral blood. Written as DNA, the CDR3 is TGTGCCAGCAGCCACGACGGGGGGCTCGTCACAGATACGCAGTATTTT. Translating it yields CASSHDGGLVTDTQYF.